This is a list of T cell receptor beta chains from one sample in a study of blood T cell repertoires in COVID-19. The repertoire was sequenced with immunoSEQ multiplex PCR; TCRdb's copy has only in-frame clones and lacks some. Of some 120,000 clones listed, 55% to 70% are singletons. Sequenced sample: peripheral blood. Source of these receptors: a woman in her 70s with acute or convalescent COVID-19. Each CDR3 is given with its conserved first and last residue. The D gene is left open where the match is weak. Expanded clones are given a class, and other clones once, few, many or no size at all.

>few|TRBJ1-2|TRBV18|TRBD1
TGTGCCAGCTCACAGTCCGGGACAGGGAGCTATGGCTACACCTTC
CASSQSGTGSYGYTF
>NA|TRBJ2-3|TRBV5-1|TRBD2
TGCGCCAGCAGGGGGGTAGCGGGAGCATTGACAGATACGCAGTATTTT
CASRGVAGALTDTQYF
>NA|TRBJ2-1|TRBV14|TRBD2
TGTGCCAGCAGCCAAGAATGGCGGCCGACTAGCCGGAATGAGCAGTTCTTC
CASSQEWRPTSRNEQFF
>NA|TRBJ1-5|TRBV11-2|NA
TGTGCCAGCAGCTCGCTAAATAGCAATCAGCCCCAGCATTTT
CASSSLNSNQPQHF
>NA|TRBJ2-7|TRBV28|TRBD2
TGTGCCAGCAGTTTAGCTAGCGGGAGCCGTTACGAGCAGTACTTC
CASSLASGSRYEQYF
>NA|TRBJ2-5|TRBV2|NA
TGTGCCAGCAACCCGAGGAGGAACCAAGAGACCCAGTACTTC
CASNPRRNQETQYF
>NA|TRBJ2-7|TRBV28|TRBD2
TGTGCCAGCAGTTTAGGGGGGGACCCCTACGAGCAGTACTTC
CASSLGGDPYEQYF
>NA|TRBJ1-6|TRBV6-5|NA
TGTGCCAGCAGTTTGACAGGTTTTGATTCACCCCTCCACTTT
CASSLTGFDSPLHF
>few|TRBJ1-4|TRBV19|TRBD1
TGTGCCAGTAGTATAGGGTTGAGGACAGGGACTGAAAAACTGTTTTTT
CASSIGLRTGTEKLFF
>NA|TRBJ2-1|TRBV5-1|NA
TGCGCCAGCAGAGCGGCAGGCCTCCCAAACAATGAGCAGTTCTTC
CASRAAGLPNNEQFF
>NA|TRBJ1-2|TRBV24-1|TRBD1
TGTGCCACCAGTGAACCCGACAGGGGCCATGGCTACACCTTC
CATSEPDRGHGYTF
>NA|TRBJ1-2|TRBV6-6|TRBD1
TGTGCCAGCATCCTACAGGGGGCGGCCGTGGAGGACGGCTACACCTTC
CASILQGAAVEDGYTF
>NA|TRBJ1-5|TRBV2|TRBD1
TGTGCCAGCAAACAGGGGGCCAGACAGCCCCAGCATTTT
CASKQGARQPQHF
>NA|TRBJ2-2|TRBV15|TRBD2
TGTGCCACCAGCAGGGGACTAGCTGGGGAGCTGTTTTTT
CATSRGLAGELFF
>NA|TRBJ2-6|TRBV9|TRBD1
TGTGCCAGCAGCATTCTAACAGGGGCTGGGGCCAACGTCCTGACTTTC
CASSILTGAGANVLTF
>NA|TRBJ1-1|TRBV19|TRBD1
TGTGCCAGTAGTATGGCCGGGACAGGGGGCGAGGTGGAAGCTTTCTTT
CASSMAGTGGEVEAFF
>once|TRBJ2-7|TRBV28|TRBD2
TGTGCCAGCAGTTTTCTGACTAGCGGAACCTACGAGCAGTACTTC
CASSFLTSGTYEQYF
>NA|TRBJ2-7|TRBV20-1|NA
TGCAGTGCCTCATCCAGGTACGAGCAGTACTTC
CSASSRYEQYF
>NA|TRBJ1-4|TRBV5-1|TRBD1
TGCGCCAGCAGCCCACGGACAGGGGGGCGAGTTAATGAAAAACTGTTTTTT
CASSPRTGGRVNEKLFF
>NA|TRBJ2-1|TRBV7-2|TRBD2
TGTGCCAGCAGCCCCACAGTAGGACTAGCGGGAACGAATGAGCAGTTCTTC
CASSPTVGLAGTNEQFF
>NA|TRBJ2-7|TRBV3-1/TRBV3-2|TRBD1
TGTGCCAGCAGCCCATCCCAGGGACAGGGGATCCACGAGCAGTACTTC
CASSPSQGQGIHEQYF
>NA|TRBJ2-1|TRBV13|TRBD2
TGTGCCAGCAGCTTAAGTCTAGCGGGACTCTACAATGAGCAGTTCTTC
CASSLSLAGLYNEQFF
>NA|TRBJ2-7|TRBV18|NA
TGTGCCAGCTCACCAAGGCAGGGTGAAAACGAGCAGTACTTC
CASSPRQGENEQYF
>NA|TRBJ1-4|TRBV6-5|TRBD1
TGTGCCAGCAGTCGGGGACAGACCAATGAAAAACTGTTTTTT
CASSRGQTNEKLFF
>NA|TRBJ1-1|TRBV5-6|NA
TGTGCCAGCAGCTTGGTACCAGGGAACACTGAAGCTTTCTTT
CASSLVPGNTEAFF
>NA|TRBJ1-2|TRBV7-9|TRBD1
TGTGCCAGCAGCTTAGAGGCAGGGGGCTACGGCTATGGCTACACCTTC
CASSLEAGGYGYGYTF
>NA|TRBJ2-5|TRBV9|NA
TGTGCCAGCAGCCCCCGGCCCCAGCGAGGAGAGACCCAGTACTTC
CASSPRPQRGETQYF
>NA|TRBJ1-5|TRBV15|NA
TGTGCCACCAGCAGGGGGACCGGAGGGTATCAGCCCCAGCATTTT
CATSRGTGGYQPQHF
>once|TRBJ2-3|TRBV9|TRBD2
TGTGCCAGCAGCGTAGATACTAGCGGCACAGATACGCAGTATTTT
CASSVDTSGTDTQYF
>once|TRBJ1-1|TRBV2|NA
TGTGCCAGCGAGGGAGAGGACACTGAAGCTTTCTTT
CASEGEDTEAFF
>NA|TRBJ2-7|TRBV5-1|TRBD1
TGCGCCAGCAGCTTGGGTAGGACAGGGGACTACGAGCAGTACTTC
CASSLGRTGDYEQYF
>NA|TRBJ1-1|TRBV6-5|NA
TGTGCCAGCAGACGGGACTACGGGAACACTGAAGCTTTCTTT
CASRRDYGNTEAFF
>NA|TRBJ1-2|TRBV15|TRBD1
TGTGCCACCAGCAGAGGGGGGACAGGCGCTAACTATGGCTACACCTTC
CATSRGGTGANYGYTF
>few|TRBJ1-6|TRBV5-1|TRBD1
TGCGCCAGCAGCTCCGGACAGGGAAACTCACCCCTCCACTTT
CASSSGQGNSPLHF
>few|TRBJ1-2|TRBV28|NA
TGTGCCAGCAGTTTAATCCCTAGCACCTATGGCTACACCTTC
CASSLIPSTYGYTF
>few|TRBJ1-2|TRBV19|NA
TGTGCCAGTAGTATCCAAATATCACAGGGAACCTATGGCTACACCTTC
CASSIQISQGTYGYTF
>NA|TRBJ2-7|TRBV2|NA
TGTGCCAGCAAACTTTCTCCCTCCTACGAGCAGTACTTC
CASKLSPSYEQYF
>NA|TRBJ2-1|TRBV6-6|NA
TGTGCCAGCAGTTACCCGATCGGGACTTTAAATGAGCAGTTCTTC
CASSYPIGTLNEQFF
>few|TRBJ1-5|TRBV30|NA
TGTGCCTGGAGTAGGGCAGGGGTAAGCAATCAGCCCCAGCATTTT
CAWSRAGVSNQPQHF
>once|TRBJ1-2|TRBV18|NA
TGTGCCAGCTCACCACCGGGTAGGAGCAACTATGGCTACACCTTC
CASSPPGRSNYGYTF
>NA|TRBJ2-1|TRBV7-9|TRBD1
TGTGCCAGCAGATCCACGGACAGGGGCCCGATATACAATGAGCAGTTCTTC
CASRSTDRGPIYNEQFF
>NA|TRBJ2-7|TRBV4-1|NA
TGCGCCAGCAGCCAAGGGACTATGAGCTCCTACGAGCAGTACTTC
CASSQGTMSSYEQYF
>NA|TRBJ1-5|TRBV6-2/TRBV6-3|NA
TGTGCCAGCAGTTACAACCGGGATCAGCCCCAGCATTTT
CASSYNRDQPQHF
>NA|TRBJ1-4|TRBV11-2|NA
TGTGCCAGCAGCTTAGACTTGGGGTCAGGGTATGCCTCAACTAATGAAAAACTGTTTTTT
CASSLDLGSGYASTNEKLFF
>NA|TRBJ2-1|TRBV7-7|TRBD1
TGTGCTAGCAGTGCCGGGACAGGGGGCCACAATGAGCAGTTCTTC
CASSAGTGGHNEQFF
>NA|TRBJ1-5|TRBV5-5|NA
TGTGCCAGCAGCTTGGCGGGCCGGGGGAGCAATCAGCCCCAGCATTTT
CASSLAGRGSNQPQHF